A selection of T cell receptor beta chains follows, all from one sample in a study of cytomegalovirus exposure and HLA in healthy donors. Sequencing was performed with immunoSEQ multiplex PCR; in TCRdb, only in-frame clones are kept and a portion is missing. The data contain 140,000 or so clones, 65% to 90% of them singletons. The material sequenced was PBMCs. Receptors originate from a female donor in good health and CMV-seronegative. Both conserved end residues are part of each CDR3. Rows give clone size only sometimes, using once, few, many, or a class for an expanded clone.

TRBJ2-7,.,TRBV29-1,CSVTGTNYEQYF
TRBJ1-1,.,TRBV6-5,CASSYKTGAFTEAFF
TRBJ2-5,.,TRBV5-1,CASSQDREETQYF
TRBJ1-1,once,TRBV7-6,CASSLGSGTEAFF
TRBJ1-5,.,TRBV9,CASGHINQPQHF
TRBJ2-1,.,TRBV25-1,CASVSPGGRFNEQFF
TRBJ2-3,.,TRBV2,CASRREIGSFARTDTQYF
TRBJ2-1,.,TRBV7-7,CASGLGQNNEQFF
.,few,TRBV5-4,CASSSSSYEQYF
TRBJ1-5,.,TRBV4-1,CASSQEDNLNQPQHF
TRBJ2-7,.,TRBV27,CASSFSTSGEYEQYF
TRBJ2-3,once,TRBV7-2,CASSPPGGGGVADTQYF
TRBJ2-5,.,TRBV7-3,CASSYGTTQGETQYF
TRBJ2-1,.,TRBV5-1,CASSLGLAGTYNEQFF
TRBJ2-7,.,TRBV5-5,CASREGQGAVEQYF
TRBJ1-1,.,TRBV28,CATRGGLNTEAFF
TRBJ2-7,.,TRBV28,CASRGRPSGNQYF
TRBJ2-3,once,TRBV7-3,CASSPAPVDTQYF
TRBJ1-3,.,TRBV30,CAWNMGTSGNTIYF
TRBJ2-7,.,TRBV6-1,CASSEILMDTSTYEQYF
TRBJ2-7,.,TRBV6-5,CASSFGGTGNYEQYF
TRBJ2-7,few,TRBV6-1,CASRDRGYEQYF
TRBJ2-2,.,TRBV2,CASSAPGELFF
TRBJ1-5,.,TRBV30,CAWGQSNQPQHF
TRBJ1-2,.,TRBV5-6,CASSLGGRDMTYGYTF
TRBJ1-2,.,TRBV11-2,CASSLDPGRGAGYGYTF
TRBJ1-1,.,TRBV6-6,CASSPQGPTMNTEAFF
TRBJ2-7,.,TRBV19,CASAPRTGATYEQYF
TRBJ2-7,.,TRBV28,CASSTILTGEQYF
TRBJ2-3,.,TRBV5-1,CASSLVAGRTTDTQYF
TRBJ1-3,.,TRBV27,CASSPQRTGHSGNTIYF
TRBJ2-7,few,TRBV13,CASSSLATISYEQYF
TRBJ1-1,.,TRBV6-1,CASSEPTMNTEAFF
TRBJ2-1,.,TRBV2,CASRQQGVGEQFF
TRBJ2-1,.,TRBV2,CASSDGLAGVGNEQFF
TRBJ2-1,.,TRBV27,CAIGTSGYNEQFF
TRBJ2-7,.,TRBV10-3,CAISDLDREQYF
TRBJ1-3,.,TRBV10-2,CASSESTGGNTIYF
TRBJ2-7,once,TRBV6-5,CASSHNRGAYEQYF
TRBJ1-1,.,TRBV29-1,CSAAGLNTEAFF
TRBJ1-1,.,TRBV25-1,CASSVTGVSEAFF
TRBJ2-7,.,TRBV30,CAWSVHSGRAREQYF
TRBJ1-5,.,TRBV2,CASRGRGAREGQPQHF
TRBJ1-1,.,TRBV6-5,CASSTFGRATTEAFF
TRBJ1-2,.,TRBV6-4,CASRPSDRNYGYTF